The next 7 T cell receptor beta chains were all read from a single sample in a study of control samples from healthy donors and cancer patients. Assay: immunoSEQ multiplex PCR; the TCRdb copy retains only in-frame clones and omits some. The sample includes some 130,000 clones, around nine tenths of them seen just once. The material sequenced was blood. The receptors here all came from a woman aged 25 to 39 in good health.

The chain uses TRBV24-1 and TRBJ2-7; 9 nucleotides align to TRBD2. J lost 2 bases, V lost 6 bases, and 7 bases had no gene match. CDR1 and CDR2 from the germline V gene are KGHDR and SFDVKD. The CDR3 totals 15 residues. CDR3 protein: CATSPTSGYAYEQYF. DNA for the CDR3: TGTGCCACCAGTCCTACTAGCGGGTATGCCTACGAGCAGTACTTC.

V usage is TRBV30 and J usage is TRBJ2-1, with TRBD2 matching 12 bases. CDR3 length equals 15 residues. The V gene end was trimmed by 5 bases and the J gene end by 7 bases; junction bases not matched to a gene: 9. Germline CDR1 GTSNPN, CDR2 SVGIG (reference sequence). CDR3 nucleotides: TGTGCCTGGCAACTGGGACTAGCGGGTAGGAATGAGCAGTTCTTC. Protein sequence: CAWQLGLAGRNEQFF.

The chain links TRBV19 to TRBJ1-4; 8 bases agree with TRBD1. The CDR3 length is 13 residues. V dropped 10 bases and J dropped 6; count of bases not matched to a gene: 7. Germline values: CDR1 LNHDA, CDR2 SQIVND (reference sequence). The CDR3: CATADRVHEKLFF. CDR3 nucleotide sequence: TGTGCCACCGCGGACAGGGTTCATGAAAAACTGTTTTTT.

The chain joins TRBV10-1 to TRBJ1-2; D gene ambiguous. Germline CDR1 and CDR2: WNHNN and SYGVQD (reference sequence). Trimming took off 3 bases at V and 4 bases at J, with 9 bases between the two ends. The CDR3 contains 13 residues. The CDR3 region has the DNA TGCGCCAGCAGTGACGAACCGAGCTATGGCTACACCTTC. Its protein product is CASSDEPSYGYTF.

The chain carries TRBV10-3 and TRBJ2-3, with 9 nucleotides matching TRBD2. The germline V gene encodes CDR1 ENHRY and CDR2 SYGVKD. V was clipped by 7 bases and J by 2 bases; unmatched bases: 1. The CDR3 contains 13 residues. Written as DNA, the CDR3 is TGTGCCATCAAGGGACTAGCCACAGATACGCAGTATTTT. It specifies CAIKGLATDTQYF.

V usage is TRBV19 and J usage is TRBJ1-2; tentatively, D is TRBD1 (6 bases). The CDR3 loop spans 14 amino acids. The V end was cut by 8 bases, the J end by 0 bases, with 13 bases between. Germline CDR1 reads LNHDA; CDR2 reads SQIVND (reference sequence). The CDR3 DNA sequence: TGTGCCAGTGCCGATCAGGGGACTAACTATGGCTACACCTTC. The encoded protein is CASADQGTNYGYTF.

The V call is TRBV12-5, the J call TRBJ2-2; 14 bases line up with TRBD2. The junction had 6 bases not matched to a gene; V was cut back by 2 bases and J by 1 base. This CDR3 is built from 19 residues. Germline V lookup: CDR1 LGHNT, CDR2 FRNRAP. The CDR3, as DNA: TGTGCTAGTGGTTTGTTGGGACTAGCGGGAGAGATGAACACCGGGGAGCTGTTTTTT. Its protein is CASGLLGLAGEMNTGELFF.